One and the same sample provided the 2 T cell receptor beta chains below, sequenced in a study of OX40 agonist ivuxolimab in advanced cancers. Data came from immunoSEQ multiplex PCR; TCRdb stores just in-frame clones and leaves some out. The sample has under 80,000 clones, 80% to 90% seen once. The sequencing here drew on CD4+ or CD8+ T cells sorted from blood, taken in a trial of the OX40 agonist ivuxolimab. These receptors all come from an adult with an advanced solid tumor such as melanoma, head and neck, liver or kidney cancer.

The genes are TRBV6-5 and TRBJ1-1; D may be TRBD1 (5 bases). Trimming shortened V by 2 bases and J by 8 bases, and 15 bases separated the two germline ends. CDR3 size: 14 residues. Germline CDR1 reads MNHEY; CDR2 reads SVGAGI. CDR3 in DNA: TGTGCCAGCAGTTACAAGCGGGCGTGGGGGGAAGCTTTCTTT. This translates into CASSYKRAWGEAFF.

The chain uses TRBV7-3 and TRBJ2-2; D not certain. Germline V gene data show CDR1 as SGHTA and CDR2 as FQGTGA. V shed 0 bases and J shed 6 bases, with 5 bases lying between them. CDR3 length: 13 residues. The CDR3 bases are TGTGCCAGCAGCTTAACTAAGGCCGGGGAGCTGTTTTTT. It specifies CASSLTKAGELFF.